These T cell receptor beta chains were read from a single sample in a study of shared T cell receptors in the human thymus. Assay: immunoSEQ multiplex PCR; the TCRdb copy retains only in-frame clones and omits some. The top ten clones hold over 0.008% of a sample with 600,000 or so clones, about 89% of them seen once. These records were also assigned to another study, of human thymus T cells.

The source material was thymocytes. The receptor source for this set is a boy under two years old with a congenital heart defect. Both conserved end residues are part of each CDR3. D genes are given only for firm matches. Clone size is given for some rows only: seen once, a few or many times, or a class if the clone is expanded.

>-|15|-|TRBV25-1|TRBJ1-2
TGTGCCAGCAGCTCCGAGGAGGAAACTAACTATGGCTACACCTTC
CASSSEEETNYGYTF
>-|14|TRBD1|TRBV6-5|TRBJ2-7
TGTGCCAGCAGTTTAAACAGGGGGCGCAACGAGCAGTACTTC
CASSLNRGRNEQYF
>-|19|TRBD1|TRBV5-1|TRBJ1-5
TGCGCCAGCAGCTTGTTGCGGCATCCGGGACAGAATAGCAATCAGCCCCAGCATTTT
CASSLLRHPGQNSNQPQHF
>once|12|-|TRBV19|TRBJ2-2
TGTGCCAGTAGTGTCAACAGGGGGGAGCTGTTTTTT
CASSVNRGELFF
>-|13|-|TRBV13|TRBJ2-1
TGTGCCAGCAGCCGACGGCGGGACAATGAGCAGTTCTTC
CASSRRRDNEQFF
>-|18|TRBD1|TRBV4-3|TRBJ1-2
TGCGCCAGCAGCCGGGAAGGGACAGGGAGAAAGGTAGAAAAGGGCTACACCTTC
CASSREGTGRKVEKGYTF
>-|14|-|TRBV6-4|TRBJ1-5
TGTGCCAGCAGTCCCGGGGAAGGCTCCCAGCCCCAGCATTTT
CASSPGEGSQPQHF
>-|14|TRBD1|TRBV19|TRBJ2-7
TGTGCCAGTAGTATAAGGGGACAGTTCTACGAGCAGTACTTC
CASSIRGQFYEQYF
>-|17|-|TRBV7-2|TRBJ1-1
TGTGCCAGCAGCTTACAGAGACAGGAGGAGGAGGACACTGAAGCTTTCTTT
CASSLQRQEEEDTEAFF
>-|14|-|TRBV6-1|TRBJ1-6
TGTGCCAGCAGAAGGGACACGTCTAATTCACCCCTCCACTTT
CASRRDTSNSPLHF
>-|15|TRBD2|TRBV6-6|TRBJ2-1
TGTGCCAGCAGTTTCGGAGCGGGAGTAGGCAATGAGCAGTTCTTC
CASSFGAGVGNEQFF
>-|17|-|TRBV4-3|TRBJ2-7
TGCGCCAGCAGCCAAGATCAGGGGAGGACAGGCGTCTACGAGCAGTACTTC
CASSQDQGRTGVYEQYF
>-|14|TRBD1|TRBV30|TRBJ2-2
TGTGCCTGGAGGACAGGGGTGAACACCGGGGAGCTGTTTTTT
CAWRTGVNTGELFF
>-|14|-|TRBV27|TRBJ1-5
TGTGCCAGCAGTTTAGGGGGACTGGATCAGCCCCAGCATTTT
CASSLGGLDQPQHF
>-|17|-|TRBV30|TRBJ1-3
TGTGCCTGGAATCTAACGGGGAGCGAAAAAGCTGGAAACACCATATATTTT
CAWNLTGSEKAGNTIYF
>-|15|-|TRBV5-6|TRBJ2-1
TGTGCCAGCAGCCCGGGACTCCCTCCTTACAATGAGCAGTTCTTC
CASSPGLPPYNEQFF
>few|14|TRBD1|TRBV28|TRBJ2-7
TGTGCCAGCAGGGACGGGACAGAGAACTACGAGCAGTACTTC
CASRDGTENYEQYF